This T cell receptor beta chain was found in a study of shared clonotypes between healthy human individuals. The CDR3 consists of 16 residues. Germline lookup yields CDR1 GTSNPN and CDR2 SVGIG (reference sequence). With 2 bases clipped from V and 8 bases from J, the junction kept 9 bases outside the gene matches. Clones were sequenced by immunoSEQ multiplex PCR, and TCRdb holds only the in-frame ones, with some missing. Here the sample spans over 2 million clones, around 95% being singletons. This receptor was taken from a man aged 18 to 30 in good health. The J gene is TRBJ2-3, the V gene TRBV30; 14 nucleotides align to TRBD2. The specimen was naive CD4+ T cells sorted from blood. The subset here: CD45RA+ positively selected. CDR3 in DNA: TGTGCCTGGAGTCCCCCGGGACTAGCGGGGGAGGGTACGCAGTATTTT. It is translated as CAWSPPGLAGEGTQYF.